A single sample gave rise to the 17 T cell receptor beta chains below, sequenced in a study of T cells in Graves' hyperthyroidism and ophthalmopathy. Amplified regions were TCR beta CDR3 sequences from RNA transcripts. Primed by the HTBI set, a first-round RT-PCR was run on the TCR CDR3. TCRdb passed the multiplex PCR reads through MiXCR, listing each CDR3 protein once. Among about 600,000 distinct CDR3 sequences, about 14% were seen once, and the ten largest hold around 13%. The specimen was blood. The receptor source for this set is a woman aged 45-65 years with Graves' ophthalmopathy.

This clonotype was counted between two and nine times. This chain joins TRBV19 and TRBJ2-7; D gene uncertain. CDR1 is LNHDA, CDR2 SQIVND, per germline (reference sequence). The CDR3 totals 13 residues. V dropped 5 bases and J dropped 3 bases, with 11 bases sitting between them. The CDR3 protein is CASSPTLNYEQYF. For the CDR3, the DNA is TGTGCCAGTAGTCCCACCCTGAACTACGAGCAGTACTTC.

The CDR3, as DNA: TGTGCCAGCAGTTACTCTAGACTTACAGGGGGTGCTTTCTTT. Translating it yields CASSYSRLTGGAFF. This sequence joins TRBV6-5 and TRBJ1-1; 8 nucleotides align to TRBD1. CDR3 length: 14 residues. The germline gives CDR1 MNHEY, CDR2 SVGAGI. V shed 0 bases and J 11 bases; nucleotides not matched to a gene: 8.

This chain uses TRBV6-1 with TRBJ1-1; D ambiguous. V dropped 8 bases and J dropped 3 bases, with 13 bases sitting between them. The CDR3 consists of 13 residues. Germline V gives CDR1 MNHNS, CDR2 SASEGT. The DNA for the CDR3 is TGTGCCAGCTGCTCGGAATTAGACACTGAAGCTTTCTTT. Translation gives CASCSELDTEAFF.

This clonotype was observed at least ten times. CDR3 bases: TGCAGTGCTACGCAACAGGAAAGCTCCTACAATGAGCAGTTCTTC. Its protein product is CSATQQESSYNEQFF. The V call is TRBV20-1, the J call TRBJ2-1; the D gene is possibly TRBD1 (5 bases). The CDR3 length is 15 residues. The V gene's germline CDR1 is DFQATT and CDR2 SNEGSKA (reference sequence). Trimming shortened V by 4 bases and J by 0 bases, and 13 bases separated the two germline ends.

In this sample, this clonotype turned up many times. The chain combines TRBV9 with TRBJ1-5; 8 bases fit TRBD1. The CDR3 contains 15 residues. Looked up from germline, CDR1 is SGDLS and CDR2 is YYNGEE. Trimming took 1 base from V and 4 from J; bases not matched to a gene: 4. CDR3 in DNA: TGTGCCAGCAGCGTACAGGGGGCGATTAATCAGCCCCAGCATTTT. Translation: CASSVQGAINQPQHF.

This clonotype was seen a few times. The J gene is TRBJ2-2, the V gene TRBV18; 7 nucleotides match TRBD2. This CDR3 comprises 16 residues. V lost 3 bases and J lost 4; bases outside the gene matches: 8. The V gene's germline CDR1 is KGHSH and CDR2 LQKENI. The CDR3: CASSPVGGSITGELFF. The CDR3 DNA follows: TGTGCCAGCTCACCGGTTGGCGGGAGCATCACCGGGGAGCTGTTTTTT. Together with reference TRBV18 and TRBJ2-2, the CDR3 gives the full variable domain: NAGVMQNPRHLVRRRGQEARLRCSPMKGHSHVYWYRQLPEEGLKFMVYLQKENIIDESGMPKERFSAEFPKEGPSILRIQQVVRGDSAAYFCASSPVGGSITGELFFGEGSRLTVL.

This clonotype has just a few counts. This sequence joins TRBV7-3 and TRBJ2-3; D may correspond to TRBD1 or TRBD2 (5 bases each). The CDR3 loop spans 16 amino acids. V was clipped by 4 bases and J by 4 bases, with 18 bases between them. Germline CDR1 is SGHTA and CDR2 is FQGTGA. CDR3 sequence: CASSSPGPIMADTQYF. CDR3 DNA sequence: TGTGCCAGCAGCTCACCGGGACCAATCATGGCAGATACGCAGTATTTT.

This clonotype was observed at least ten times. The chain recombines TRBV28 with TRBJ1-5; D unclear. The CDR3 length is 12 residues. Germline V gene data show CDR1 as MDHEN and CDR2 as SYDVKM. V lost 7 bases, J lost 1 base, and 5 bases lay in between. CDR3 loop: CASTVSNQPQHF. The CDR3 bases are TGTGCCAGCACAGTCAGCAATCAGCCCCAGCATTTT.

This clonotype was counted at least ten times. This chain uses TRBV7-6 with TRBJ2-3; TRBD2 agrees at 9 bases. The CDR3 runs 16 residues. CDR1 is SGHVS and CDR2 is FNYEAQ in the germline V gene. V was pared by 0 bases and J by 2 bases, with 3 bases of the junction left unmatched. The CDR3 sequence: CASSLAKREATDTQYF. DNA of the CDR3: TGTGCCAGCAGCTTAGCGAAGCGGGAGGCCACAGATACGCAGTATTTT. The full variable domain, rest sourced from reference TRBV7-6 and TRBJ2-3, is GAGVSQSPRYKVTKRGQDVALRCDPISGHVSLYWYRQALGQGPEFLTYFNYEAQQDKSGLPNDRFSAERPEGSISTLTIQRTEQRDSAMYRCASSLAKREATDTQYFGPGTRLTVL.

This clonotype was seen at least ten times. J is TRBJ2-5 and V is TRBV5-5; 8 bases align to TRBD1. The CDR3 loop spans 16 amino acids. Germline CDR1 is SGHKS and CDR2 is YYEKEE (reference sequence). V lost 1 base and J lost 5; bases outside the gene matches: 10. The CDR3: CASSLSVGQGWETQYF. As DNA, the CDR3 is TGTGCCAGCAGCTTGTCGGTCGGACAGGGTTGGGAGACCCAGTACTTC.

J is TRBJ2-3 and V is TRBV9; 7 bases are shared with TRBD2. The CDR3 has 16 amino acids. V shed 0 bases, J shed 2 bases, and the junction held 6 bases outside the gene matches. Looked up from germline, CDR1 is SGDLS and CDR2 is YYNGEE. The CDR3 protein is CASSVVPAGLTDTQYF. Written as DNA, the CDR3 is TGTGCCAGCAGCGTAGTTCCAGCGGGACTCACAGATACGCAGTATTTT.

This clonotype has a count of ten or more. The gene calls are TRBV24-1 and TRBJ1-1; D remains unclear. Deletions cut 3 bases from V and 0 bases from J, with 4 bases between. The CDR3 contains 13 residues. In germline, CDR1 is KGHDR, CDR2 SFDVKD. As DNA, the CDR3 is TGTGCCACCAGTGATACATTGAACACTGAAGCTTTCTTT. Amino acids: CATSDTLNTEAFF.

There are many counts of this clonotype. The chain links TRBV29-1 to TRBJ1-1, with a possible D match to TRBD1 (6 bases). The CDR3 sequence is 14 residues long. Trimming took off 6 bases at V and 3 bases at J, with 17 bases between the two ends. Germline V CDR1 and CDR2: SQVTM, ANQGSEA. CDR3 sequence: CSVGYGGLDTEAFF. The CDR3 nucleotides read TGCAGCGTCGGTTATGGGGGGCTGGACACTGAAGCTTTCTTT. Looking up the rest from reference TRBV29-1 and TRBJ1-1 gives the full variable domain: SAVISQKPSRDICQRGTSLTIQCQVDSQVTMMFWYRQQPGQSLTLIATANQGSEATYESGFVIDKFPISRPNLTFSTLTVSNMSPEDSSIYLCSVGYGGLDTEAFFGQGTRLTVV.

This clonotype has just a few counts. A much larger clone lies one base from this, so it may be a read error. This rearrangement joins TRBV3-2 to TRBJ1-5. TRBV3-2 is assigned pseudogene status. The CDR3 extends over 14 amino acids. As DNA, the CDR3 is TGTGCCAGCAGGGGGGACGGCGGTGATCAGCCCCAGCATTTT. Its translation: CASRGDGGDQPQHF.

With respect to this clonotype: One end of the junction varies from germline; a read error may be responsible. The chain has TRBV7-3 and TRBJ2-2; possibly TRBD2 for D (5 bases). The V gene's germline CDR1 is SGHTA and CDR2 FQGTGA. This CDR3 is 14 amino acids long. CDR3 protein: CASSLMPGTGEPFF. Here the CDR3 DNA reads TGTGCCAGCAGCTTAATGCCTGGAACCGGGGAGCCGTTTTTT. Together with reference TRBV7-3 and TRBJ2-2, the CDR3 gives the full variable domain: GAGVSQTPSNKVTEKGKYVELRCDPISGHTALYWYRQSLGQGPEFLIYFQGTGAADDSGLPNDRFFAVRPEGSVSTLKIQRTERGDSAVYLCASSLMPGTGEPFFGEGSRLTVL.

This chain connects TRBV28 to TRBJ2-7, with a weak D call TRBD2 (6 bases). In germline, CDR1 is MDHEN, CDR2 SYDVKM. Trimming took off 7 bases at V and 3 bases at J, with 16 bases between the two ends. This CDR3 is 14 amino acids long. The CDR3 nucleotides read TGTGCCAGCATGGAGGGAGGACCGATCTACGAGCAGTACTTC. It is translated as CASMEGGPIYEQYF.

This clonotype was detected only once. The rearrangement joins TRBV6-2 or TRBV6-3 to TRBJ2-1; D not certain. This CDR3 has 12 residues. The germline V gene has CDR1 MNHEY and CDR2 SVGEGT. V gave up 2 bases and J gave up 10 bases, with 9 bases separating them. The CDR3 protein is CASSYPPEEQFF. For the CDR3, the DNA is TGTGCCAGCAGTTACCCGCCTGAAGAGCAGTTCTTC.